This passage covers 24 T cell receptor beta chains from one sample sequenced in a study of cytomegalovirus exposure and HLA in healthy donors. Use of 60 Vbeta and 13 Jbeta primers characterized the PCR. Profiled with immunoSEQ multiplex PCR; TCRdb holds only in-frame clones, not every one. There are 150,000 to 200,000 clones in the sample; 85% to 90% occur only once, and approximately 1.7% lies in the top ten. The sequencing input was PBMCs. Source of these receptors: a woman aged 18 to 35 in good health and CMV-seronegative.

The chain couples TRBV5-6 to TRBJ2-3; no reliable D call. The CDR3 is 14 residues long. V was cut by 4 bases and J by 2 bases, with 11 bases left in between. Germline V gene sequence: CDR1 SGHDT, CDR2 YYEEEE. CDR3 bases: TGTGCCAGCAGCCCCGTGTCGTCCACAGATACGCAGTATTTT. Translating it yields CASSPVSSTDTQYF.

J is TRBJ1-2 and V is TRBV7-8, with a weak D call TRBD1 (5 bases). V was cut by 7 bases and J by 4 bases, with 16 bases left in between. Germline CDR1 is SGHVS and CDR2 is FQNEAQ. There are 14 residues in the CDR3. DNA for the CDR3: TGTGCCAGCACCCCGGGGGGGTCTAGCTATGGCTACACCTTC. As protein: CASTPGGSSYGYTF.

The rearrangement joins TRBV6-1 to TRBJ2-5; weak D call: TRBD1 (7 bases). Germline CDR1 reads MNHNS; CDR2 reads SASEGT. CDR3 length equals 16 residues. V was clipped by 0 bases and J by 1 base, with 12 bases between them. The CDR3 DNA reads as TGTGCCAGCAGTGAAGCATGGAGGGGGCGCCAAGAGACCCAGTACTTC. Translated: CASSEAWRGRQETQYF.

The chain combines TRBV7-6 with TRBJ2-3; 7 nucleotides agree with TRBD1. The CDR3 totals 16 residues. V lost 4 bases, J lost 2 bases, and 9 bases stayed unmatched. Germline V gene data show CDR1 as SGHVS and CDR2 as FNYEAQ. In nucleotides, the CDR3 is TGTGCCAGCAGCTCTACCTGGGACAGCCTCACAGATACGCAGTATTTT. Amino acid sequence: CASSSTWDSLTDTQYF.

The CDR3, as DNA: TGTGCCAGCAGCGTAGGTGGGACAGGGGACGGCTACACCTTC. Amino acids: CASSVGGTGDGYTF. J is TRBJ1-2 and V is TRBV9; 10 positions match TRBD1. V lost 0 bases, J lost 8 bases, and 4 bases stayed unmatched. Germline loops: CDR1 SGDLS, CDR2 YYNGEE. The CDR3 has 14 amino acids.

The V and J genes are TRBV7-3 and TRBJ2-1, with 12 bases fitting TRBD1. Germline-derived CDR1 and CDR2 are SGHTA and FQGTGA. The CDR3 totals 14 residues. V lost 2 bases and J lost 9; bases outside the gene matches: 2. CDR3 in amino acids: CASSLWDRGPEQFF. CDR3 coding DNA: TGTGCCAGCAGCTTATGGGACAGGGGGCCTGAGCAGTTCTTC. Filled out from reference TRBV7-3 and TRBJ2-1, the complete variable domain reads GAGVSQTPSNKVTEKGKYVELRCDPISGHTALYWYRQSLGQGPEFLIYFQGTGAADDSGLPNDRFFAVRPEGSVSTLKIQRTERGDSAVYLCASSLWDRGPEQFFGPGTRLTVL.

The chain combines TRBV12-5 with TRBJ1-5, with 7 bases identical to TRBD1. This CDR3 contains 14 residues. J was trimmed by 4 bases and V by 2 bases; bases with no gene match: 2. Looked up from germline, CDR1 is LGHNT and CDR2 is FRNRAP. The CDR3 nucleotides are TGTGCTAGTGGTTTGCCGACAGGGAATCAGCCCCAGCATTTT. Translating it yields CASGLPTGNQPQHF. Looking up the rest from reference TRBV12-5 and TRBJ1-5 gives the full variable domain: DARVTQTPRHKVTEMGQEVTMRCQPILGHNTVFWYRQTMMQGLELLAYFRNRAPLDDSGMPKDRFSAEMPDATLATLKIQPSEPRDSAVYFCASGLPTGNQPQHFGDGTRLSIL.

This chain joins TRBV4-3 and TRBJ2-3; 10 bases align to TRBD2. V lost 5 bases to trimming and J lost 3 bases; unmatched junction nucleotides: 5. This CDR3 has 15 amino acids. The germline V gene has CDR1 LGHNA and CDR2 YSLEER. The CDR3 DNA reads as TGCGCCAGCAGCTACAGCGGGAGGGGGACAGATACGCAGTATTTT. It yields the protein CASSYSGRGTDTQYF.

J is TRBJ2-7 and V is TRBV28; 7 bases map to TRBD1. Losses at the gene ends were 7 bases for V and 2 bases for J; bases not matched to a gene: 8. This CDR3 has 14 residues. Germline V gene sequence: CDR1 MDHEN, CDR2 SYDVKM. The CDR3 region has the DNA TGTGCCAGCAACGAAGTGGGACAGCCCTACGAGCAGTACTTC. Its translation is CASNEVGQPYEQYF.

The rearrangement links TRBV30 to TRBJ2-7; possibly TRBD1 for D (5 bases). Per germline, CDR1 GTSNPN and CDR2 SVGIG (reference sequence). Trimming stripped 3 bases from V and 9 bases from J, with 15 bases between. This CDR3 contains 12 residues. The CDR3 DNA reads as TGTGCCTGGAGAAGTGGCAGGGTAGGGCAGTACTTC. It translates to CAWRSGRVGQYF.

CDR3 bases: TGCGCCAGCAGCCTCGGGGGGGGTCAAGAGACCCAGTACTTC. It specifies CASSLGGGQETQYF. V gene TRBV4-1 combines with J gene TRBJ2-5, with 8 bases identical to TRBD2. This CDR3 has 14 residues. The germline CDR1 and CDR2 sequences are MGHRA and YSYEKL. J gave up 2 bases and V 4 bases, and 3 bases lay outside the gene matches.

This clone was seen only a few times. The V gene is TRBV5-1, the J gene TRBJ2-7; 7 nucleotides agree with TRBD2. The CDR3 sequence is 15 residues long. Looked up from germline, CDR1 is SGHRS and CDR2 is YFSETQ. V was clipped by 4 bases and J by 4 bases; unmatched bases: 11. The CDR3 coding sequence is TGCGCCAGCAGCGCCGGGGGGTCCGGGGGTTACGAGCAGTACTTC. Translating it yields CASSAGGSGGYEQYF.

V is TRBV19 and J is TRBJ1-5; 7 nucleotides match TRBD1. Germline V gene sequence: CDR1 LNHDA, CDR2 SQIVND (reference sequence). The CDR3 consists of 13 residues. J gave up 5 bases and V 6 bases, and 4 bases lay outside the gene matches. The CDR3 is CASRRTGDQPQHF. The CDR3 nucleotides are TGTGCCAGTAGGCGGACAGGAGATCAGCCCCAGCATTTT. Filled out from reference TRBV19 and TRBJ1-5, the complete variable domain reads DGGITQSPKYLFRKEGQNVTLSCEQNLNHDAMYWYRQDPGQGLRLIYYSQIVNDFQKGDIAEGYSVSREKKESFPLTVTSAQKNPTAFYLCASRRTGDQPQHFGDGTRLSIL.

This chain uses TRBV6-5 with TRBJ2-6; D unresolved. The V gene lost 10 bases and the J gene lost 0 bases, with 4 bases spanning the gap. Germline V lookup: CDR1 MNHEY, CDR2 SVGAGI. This CDR3 contains 12 residues. The CDR3 spells CATNSGANVLTF. The CDR3 bases are TGTGCCACCAACTCTGGGGCCAACGTCCTGACTTTC.

This clone was counted once. This chain uses TRBV6-5 with TRBJ1-2; tentative D call: TRBD1 (5 bases). V was trimmed by 8 bases and J by 5 bases, leaving 21 bases between them. Per the germline V gene, CDR1 is MNHEY and CDR2 is SVGAGI. CDR3 length: 15 amino acids. CDR3 residues: CASDHGGGNLYGYTF. The CDR3 bases are TGTGCCAGCGACCACGGGGGGGGAAATCTATATGGCTACACCTTC.

This rearrangement joins TRBV6-1 to TRBJ1-5, with 9 bases identical to TRBD1. This CDR3 region has 17 residues. Germline CDR1 MNHNS, CDR2 SASEGT. V lost 3 bases and J lost 7; bases outside the gene matches: 13. The CDR3 DNA sequence: TGTGCCAGCAGTGATTTCCTGGGGGGACAGGGAAAACAGCCCCAGCATTTT. Translating gives CASSDFLGGQGKQPQHF.

The count of this clone is one. The V call is TRBV28, the J call TRBJ1-2, with 8 bases matching TRBD1. Germline V CDR1 and CDR2: MDHEN, SYDVKM. The J segment lost 5 bases and the V segment lost 4 bases, leaving 3 bases of the junction unmatched. The CDR3 covers 13 residues. CDR3 DNA sequence: TGTGCCAGCAGTTCGGGACAGGAATATGGCTACACCTTC. Translation gives CASSSGQEYGYTF.

V usage is TRBV18 and J usage is TRBJ2-5; 9 positions agree with TRBD1. CDR3 length equals 16 residues. V shed 2 bases and J 0 bases; nucleotides not matched to a gene: 4. Germline V lookup: CDR1 KGHSH, CDR2 LQKENI. CDR3 loop: CASSPGTGLYQETQYF. CDR3 nucleotides: TGTGCCAGCTCACCAGGGACAGGGTTGTACCAAGAGACCCAGTACTTC.

The gene calls are TRBV19 and TRBJ1-1, with D perhaps TRBD1 (5 bases). Trimming left V 0 bases short and J 4 bases short, with 12 bases between. The CDR3 consists of 15 residues. The germline V gene has CDR1 LNHDA and CDR2 SQIVND (reference sequence). In DNA, the CDR3 is TGTGCCAGTAGTATAGATCCGTTGGGGGGCACTGAAGCTTTCTTT. As protein: CASSIDPLGGTEAFF. The entire variable domain, with the rest obtained from reference TRBV19 and TRBJ1-1, is as follows: DGGITQSPKYLFRKEGQNVTLSCEQNLNHDAMYWYRQDPGQGLRLIYYSQIVNDFQKGDIAEGYSVSREKKESFPLTVTSAQKNPTAFYLCASSIDPLGGTEAFFGQGTRLTVV.

In this sample, this clone turned up a few times. This chain uses TRBV5-1 with TRBJ2-1; 8 nucleotides agree with TRBD1. From germline, CDR1 is SGHRS and CDR2 YFSETQ. The CDR3 length is 15 residues. J gave up 11 bases and V 4 bases, and 14 bases lay outside the gene matches. The CDR3 here is CASSPPGGNGKKQFF. The CDR3 DNA reads as TGCGCCAGCAGCCCCCCAGGGGGCAATGGGAAAAAGCAGTTCTTC.

The rearrangement joins TRBV7-2 to TRBJ1-2, with D perhaps TRBD1 (5 bases). The CDR3 totals 16 residues. Trimming left V 1 base short and J 4 bases short, with 16 bases between. CDR1 is SGHTA and CDR2 is FQGNSA in the germline V gene. This CDR3 reads CASSLENRRQTYGYTF. The CDR3 region has the DNA TGTGCCAGCAGCTTAGAAAATAGAAGACAGACCTATGGCTACACCTTC. Supplemented by reference TRBV7-2 and TRBJ1-2, the full variable domain reads GAGVSQSPSNKVTEKGKDVELRCDPISGHTALYWYRQSLGQGLEFLIYFQGNSAPDKSGLPSDRFSAERTGGSVSTLTIQRTQQEDSAVYLCASSLENRRQTYGYTFGSGTRLTVV.

The V and J genes are TRBV11-2 and TRBJ2-1, with D possibly TRBD1 on 5 matching bases. Per germline, CDR1 SGHAT and CDR2 FQNNGV. Trimming took 0 bases from V and 7 from J, leaving 7 bases between them. The CDR3 consists of 13 residues. The CDR3 protein is CASSLDRGNEQFF. The DNA for the CDR3 is TGTGCCAGCAGCTTAGATAGGGGAAATGAGCAGTTCTTC.

The rearrangement links TRBV6-6 to TRBJ1-5; 9 bases are shared with TRBD1. The length of the CDR3 is 14 residues. J lost 3 bases, V lost 6 bases, and 3 bases had no gene match. CDR1 is MNHNY, CDR2 SVGAGI, per germline (reference sequence). This CDR3 is CASRLQGANQPQHF. The DNA for the CDR3 is TGTGCCAGCAGATTACAGGGGGCCAATCAGCCCCAGCATTTT.

This clone was counted once. This chain's CDR3 is CASTPGQGRGSSYNEQFF. Here the CDR3 DNA reads TGTGCCAGTACACCGGGACAGGGGAGAGGAAGCTCCTACAATGAGCAGTTCTTC. V is TRBV19 and J is TRBJ2-1, with TRBD1 identical over 10 bases. The V and J ends lost 7 bases and 0 bases, in that order; junction bases with no gene match: 12. The V gene's germline CDR1 is LNHDA and CDR2 SQIVND (reference sequence). The CDR3 runs 18 residues.